A selection of T cell receptor beta chains follows, all from one sample in a study of CD8 T cells in Susac syndrome. A single record per CDR3 protein comes from TCRdb applying MiXCR to the immunoSEQ multiplex PCR reads. The sample carries some 150,000 distinct CDR3 sequences, over 95% recorded once. The sample was CD8+ T cells from PBMCs. The receptors stem from a human donor with multiple sclerosis. Both conserved end residues are part of each CDR3. Fields, in order: V gene, clone size, J gene, D gene, CDR3 protein, CDR3 DNA. D genes are given only for firm matches. The size of a clone is reported for some rows only, either as once, few or many, or as a class for expanded clones.

TRBV5-4	NA	TRBJ1-1	NA	CASSLKSLNTEAFF	TGTGCCAGCAGCTTGAAGTCTTTGAACACTGAAGCTTTCTTT
TRBV5-1	NA	TRBJ1-1	NA	CASSLARGPEAFF	TGCGCCAGCAGCTTGGCCCGTGGGCCTGAAGCTTTCTTT
TRBV23-1	NA	TRBJ1-4	NA	CASSQPSGEKLFF	TGCGCCAGCAGTCAACCGTCGGGTGAAAAACTGTTTTTT
TRBV29-1	NA	TRBJ2-5	NA	CSVEDQGLSYQETQYF	TGCAGCGTTGAAGATCAGGGACTTTCGTACCAAGAGACCCAGTACTTC
TRBV12-3/TRBV12-4	NA	TRBJ2-4	NA	CASSFGLDLTKNIQYF	TGTGCCAGCAGTTTTGGACTTGATCTAACCAAAAACATTCAGTACTTC
TRBV20-1	NA	TRBJ1-5	NA	CSASAAGVGNQPQHF	TGCAGTGCTAGCGCGGCCGGCGTCGGCAATCAGCCCCAGCATTTT
TRBV29-1	NA	TRBJ2-3	NA	CSVAGGEDRDTQYF	TGCAGCGTTGCCGGGGGCGAGGATAGAGATACGCAGTATTTT
TRBV25-1	NA	TRBJ2-7	TRBD1	CASGTGTYEQYF	TGTGCCAGCGGGACAGGGACCTACGAGCAGTACTTC
TRBV7-9	NA	TRBJ2-3	NA	CASSTDRSTDTQYF	TGTGCCAGCAGTACGGACAGAAGCACAGATACGCAGTATTTT
TRBV7-9	once	TRBJ2-3	NA	CASSSTQAPTDTQYF	TGTGCCAGCAGCTCTACACAGGCCCCCACAGATACGCAGTATTTT
TRBV6-6	NA	TRBJ2-7	TRBD1	CASSYVTGNYEQYF	TGTGCCAGCAGTTACGTGACAGGGAATTACGAGCAGTACTTC
TRBV5-6	NA	TRBJ2-3	NA	CASSLADYTHTDTQYF	TGTGCCAGCAGCTTGGCTGACTACACCCACACAGATACGCAGTATTTT
TRBV5-6	NA	TRBJ2-5	TRBD1	CASTVQGEETQYF	TGTGCCAGCACCGTCCAGGGGGAAGAGACCCAGTACTTC